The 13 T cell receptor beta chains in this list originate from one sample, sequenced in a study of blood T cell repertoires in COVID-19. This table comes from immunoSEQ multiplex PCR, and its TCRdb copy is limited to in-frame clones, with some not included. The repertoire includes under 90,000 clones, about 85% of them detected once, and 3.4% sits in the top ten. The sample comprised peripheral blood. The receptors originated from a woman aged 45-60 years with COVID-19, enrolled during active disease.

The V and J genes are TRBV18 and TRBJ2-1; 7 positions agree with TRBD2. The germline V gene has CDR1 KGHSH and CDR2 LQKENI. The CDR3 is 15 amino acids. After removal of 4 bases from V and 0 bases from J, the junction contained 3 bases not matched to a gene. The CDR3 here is CASSRDYSSYNEQFF. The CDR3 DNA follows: TGTGCCAGCTCACGGGACTACAGCTCCTACAATGAGCAGTTCTTC. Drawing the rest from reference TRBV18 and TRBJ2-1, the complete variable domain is NAGVMQNPRHLVRRRGQEARLRCSPMKGHSHVYWYRQLPEEGLKFMVYLQKENIIDESGMPKERFSAEFPKEGPSILRIQQVVRGDSAAYFCASSRDYSSYNEQFFGPGTRLTVL.

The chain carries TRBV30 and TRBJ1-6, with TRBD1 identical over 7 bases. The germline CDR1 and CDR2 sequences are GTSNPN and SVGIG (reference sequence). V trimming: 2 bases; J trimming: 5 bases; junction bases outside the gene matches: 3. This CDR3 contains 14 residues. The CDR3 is CAWSPGTDNSPLHF. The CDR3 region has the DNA TGTGCCTGGAGTCCCGGGACAGATAATTCACCCCTCCACTTT. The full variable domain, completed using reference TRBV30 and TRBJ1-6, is SQTIHQWPATLVQPVGSPLSLECTVEGTSNPNLYWYRQAAGRGLQLLFYSVGIGQISSEVPQNLSASRPQDRQFILSSKKLLLSDSGFYLCAWSPGTDNSPLHFGNGTRLTVT.

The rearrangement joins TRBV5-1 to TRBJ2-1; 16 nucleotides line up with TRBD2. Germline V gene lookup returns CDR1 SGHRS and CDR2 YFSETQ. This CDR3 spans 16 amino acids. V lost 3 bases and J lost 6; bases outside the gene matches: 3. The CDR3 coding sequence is TGCGCCAGCAGCTCGGGACTAGCGGGAGGGAGCAATGAGCAGTTCTTC. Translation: CASSSGLAGGSNEQFF.

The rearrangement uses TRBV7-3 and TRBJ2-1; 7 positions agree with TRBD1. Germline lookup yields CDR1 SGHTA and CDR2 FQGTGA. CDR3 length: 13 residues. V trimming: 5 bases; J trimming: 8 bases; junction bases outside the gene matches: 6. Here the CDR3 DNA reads TGTGCCAGCAGCCAAAGACAGGGCCATGAGCAGTTCTTC. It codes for CASSQRQGHEQFF.

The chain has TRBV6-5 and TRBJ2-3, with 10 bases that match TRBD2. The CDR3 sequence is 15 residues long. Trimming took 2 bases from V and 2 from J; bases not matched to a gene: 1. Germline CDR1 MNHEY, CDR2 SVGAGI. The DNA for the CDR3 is TGTGCCAGCAGTTACGGGACTAGCGACACAGATACGCAGTATTTT. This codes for CASSYGTSDTDTQYF.

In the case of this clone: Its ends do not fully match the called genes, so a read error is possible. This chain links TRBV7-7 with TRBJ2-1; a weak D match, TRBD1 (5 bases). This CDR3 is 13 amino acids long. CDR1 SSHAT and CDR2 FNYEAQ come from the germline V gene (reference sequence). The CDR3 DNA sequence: TGTGCTAGCAGTCTAGGGGCCTACAATGAGCAGTTCTTC. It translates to CASSLGAYNEQFF.

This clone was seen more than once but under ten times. The CDR3 nucleotides are TGTGCCTGGAGTACAGGGGAGACTTCACCCCTCCACTTT. It translates to CAWSTGETSPLHF. This chain joins TRBV30 and TRBJ1-6; TRBD1 aligns across 7 bases. Unmatched junction bases numbered 4, after V lost 2 bases and J lost 9 bases. Germline CDR1 GTSNPN, CDR2 SVGIG (reference sequence). The CDR3 is 13 residues long.

As DNA, the CDR3 is TGTGCCAGCAGCCTCCAGCGGGAGGACTACGAGCAGTACTTC. Its protein product is CASSLQREDYEQYF. The chain combines TRBV5-4 with TRBJ2-7; the match to TRBD2 covers 9 bases. CDR1 and CDR2 from the germline V gene are SGHNT and YYREEE (reference sequence). The V segment lost 4 bases and the J segment 3 bases; nucleotides outside the gene matches: 5. The CDR3 spans 14 residues. Full variable domain (outside the CDR3, taken from reference TRBV5-4 and TRBJ2-7): ETGVTQSPTHLIKTRGQQVTLRCSSQSGHNTVSWYQQALGQGPQFIFQYYREEENGRGNFPPRFSGLQFPNYSSELNVNALELDDSALYLCASSLQREDYEQYFGPGTRLTVT.

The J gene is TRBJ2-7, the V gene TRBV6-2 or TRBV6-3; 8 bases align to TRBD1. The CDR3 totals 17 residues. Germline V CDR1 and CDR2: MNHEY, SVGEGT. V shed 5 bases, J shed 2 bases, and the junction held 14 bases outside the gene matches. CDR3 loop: CASSPSSRTGRTYEQYF. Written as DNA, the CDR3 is TGTGCCAGCAGTCCCTCCTCCCGGACAGGGAGGACCTACGAGCAGTACTTC.

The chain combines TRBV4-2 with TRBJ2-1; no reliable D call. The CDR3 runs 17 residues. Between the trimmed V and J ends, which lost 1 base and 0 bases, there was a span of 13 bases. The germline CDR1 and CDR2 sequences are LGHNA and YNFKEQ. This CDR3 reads CASSQVQRSSSYNEQFF. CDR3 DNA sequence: TGTGCCAGCAGCCAAGTCCAGAGGTCTAGCTCCTACAATGAGCAGTTCTTC.

The CDR3 nucleotides read TGTGCCAGTCGGAGAACAGGGGGCAGAGGGAACACCGGGGAGCTGTTTTTT. As protein: CASRRTGGRGNTGELFF. This chain uses TRBV19 with TRBJ2-2; 9 bases match TRBD1. CDR1 and CDR2 (germline): LNHDA, SQIVND (reference sequence). The CDR3 spans 17 residues. V shed 8 bases and J 1 base; nucleotides not matched to a gene: 11.

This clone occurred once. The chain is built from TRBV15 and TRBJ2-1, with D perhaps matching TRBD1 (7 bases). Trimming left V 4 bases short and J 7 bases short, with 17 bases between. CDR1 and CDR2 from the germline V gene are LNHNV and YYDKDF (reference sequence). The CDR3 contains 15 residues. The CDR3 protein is CATSKISSGGNEQFF. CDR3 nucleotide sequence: TGTGCCACCAGCAAGATTTCCTCAGGGGGGAATGAGCAGTTCTTC.

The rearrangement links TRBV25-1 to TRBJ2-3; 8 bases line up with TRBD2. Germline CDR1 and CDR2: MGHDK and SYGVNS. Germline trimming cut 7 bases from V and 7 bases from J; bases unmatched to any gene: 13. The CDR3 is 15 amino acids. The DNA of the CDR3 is TGTGCCAGCACAAGCGGGGGCGGGAGAGTAAATACGCAGTATTTT. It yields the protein CASTSGGGRVNTQYF.